This entry lists 27 T cell receptor beta chains sequenced from one sample in a study of tumor-infiltrating lymphocytes in primary liver carcinoma. Extraction of RNA together with DNA used roughly 20-32 mg of unsorted bulk tissue. Total RNA amounting to 450 to 500 ng was the source from which TCR beta cDNA was made with a constant-region primer. Construction of TCR beta libraries relied on three successive nested multiplex PCR rounds employing slightly modified ARM-PCR. Use of TRBV1-TRBV30 forward primers with a C-beta reverse primer characterized the first two PCR rounds, which lasted roughly 11 cycles each. MiXCR, run by TCRdb on the multiplex PCR reads, gives a single entry per CDR3 protein. The sample shows roughly 25,000 distinct CDR3 sequences, around 79% of them seen only once. The sequencing sample was made of liver tumor tissue from sampling region 3. Subset indicated: tumor region T3, left-lateral pole. The receptor source for this set is a man aged 35-49 years with primary liver carcinoma and hepatitis B virus infection.

In this sample, this clonotype turned up many times. V is TRBV12-3 or TRBV12-4 and J is TRBJ2-2; 12 positions match TRBD2. The CDR3 runs 18 residues. After removal of 2 bases from V and 1 base from J, the junction contained 5 bases not matched to a gene. The CDR3 DNA sequence: TGTGCCAGCAGTTTATCCGGGACTAGCGGGTTGAACACCGGGGAGCTGTTTTTT. Its protein is CASSLSGTSGLNTGELFF.

The gene calls are TRBV29-1 and TRBJ2-5, with TRBD1 identical over 7 bases. With 7 bases clipped from V and 9 bases from J, the junction kept 14 bases outside the gene matches. This CDR3 spans 13 amino acids. Germline loops: CDR1 SQVTM, CDR2 ANQGSEA. In DNA form, the CDR3 reads TGCAGCGGACTCATACAGGGGATGGAGTCCCAGTACTTC. It translates to CSGLIQGMESQYF.

About this clonotype: This CDR3 fails to terminate in the conserved phenylalanine or tryptophan, so it likely reflects a read error. The chain carries TRBV11-3 and TRBJ2-3; D is unresolved. The CDR3 sequence is 15 residues long. V was shortened by 1 base and J by 1 base, with 9 bases between the two germline ends. Germline-derived CDR1 and CDR2 are SGHNT and YENEEA. CDR3 nucleotide sequence: TGTGCCAGCAGCTTAGTGTCCGAGCGCACAGATACGCAGTATATT. Protein: CASSLVSERTDTQYI.

As regards this clonotype: The CDR3 does not close with the conserved phenylalanine or tryptophan, likely indicating a read error. It is unclear where the CDR3 begins or ends on the DNA, so no DNA is shown, and the CDR3 is as TCRdb lists it. The J gene is TRBJ2-3, the V gene TRBV4-2; TRBD2 is the table's D call and was not checked against the DNA. From germline, CDR1 is LGHNA and CDR2 YNFKEQ. The CDR3 is made up of 18 amino acids, end residues included. CDR3 protein: CASSQVALLAGATDTRFL.

About this clonotype itself: No conserved phenylalanine or tryptophan is present at the end of the CDR3, so a read error is the likely explanation. The DNA is omitted, as the CDR3 cannot be located on it reliably, and the CDR3 follows TCRdb's listing. The genes are TRBV4-2 and TRBJ2-3; TRBD2, the table's D call, lacks a check against the DNA. Per the germline V gene, CDR1 is LGHNA and CDR2 is YNFKEQ. The CDR3 has 18 amino acids, counting both end residues. This CDR3 reads CASSQVALLAGATGTQYS.

This clonotype appeared many times. This chain joins TRBV11-1 and TRBJ2-7; D uncertain. The length of the CDR3 is 12 residues. Germline V gene lookup returns CDR1 SGHAT and CDR2 FQDESV (reference sequence). Trimming pared 3 bases from V and 4 bases from J, leaving 7 bases between. The CDR3 loop reads CASSFMGYEQYF. Here the CDR3 DNA reads TGTGCCAGCAGCTTCATGGGTTACGAGCAGTACTTC.

In its sample, this clonotype was seen a few times. A read error may be the cause here, since a much bigger clone is one base away. The chain is built from TRBV24-1 and TRBJ1-3; D gene ambiguous. This CDR3 contains 14 residues. From germline, CDR1 is KGHDR and CDR2 SFDVKD. The V and J ends lost 7 bases and 2 bases respectively, with 11 bases between them. CDR3 coding DNA: TGTGCCACCAGAGATCCAGAAACTGGAAACACCATATATTTT. Its protein product is CATRDPETGNTIYF.

In regard to this clonotype: At one end the junction does not follow the germline gene, possibly because of a read error. The rearrangement joins TRBV4-1 to TRBJ2-3; 9 bases agree with TRBD2. The germline V gene encodes CDR1 MGHRA and CDR2 YSYEKL. This CDR3 spans 18 amino acids. The CDR3 coding sequence is TGTGCCAGCAGCCAGGTGATTAGCGGGAGTGTATACACAGATACGCAGTATTTT. Amino acids: CASSQVISGSVYTDTQYF.

The sample holds one count of this clonotype. Its ends do not fully match the called genes, so a read error is possible. The chain employs TRBV6-5 and TRBJ2-3; 8 nucleotides match TRBD2. The length of the CDR3 is 16 residues. CDR1 MNHEY and CDR2 SVGAGI come from the germline V gene. This chain's CDR3 is CVSRPSWAGGGDTQYF. The CDR3, as DNA: TGTGTCAGCAGACCATCTTGGGCGGGAGGAGGAGATACGCAGTATTTT.

Notes on this clonotype: It is likely a read error, because the conserved phenylalanine at the end of the CDR3 is missing. The DNA is omitted, as the CDR3 cannot be located on it reliably, and the CDR3 follows TCRdb's listing. This sequence joins TRBV11-2 and TRBJ2-5; TRBD1, as called in the table, went unchecked against the DNA. Germline lookup yields CDR1 SGHAT and CDR2 FQNNGV. Both ends counted, the CDR3 spans 16 residues. CDR3: CASSQTPGWGRETQYS.

Points on this clonotype: One junction end disagrees with the germline gene, perhaps due to a read error. The rearrangement uses TRBV6-2 or TRBV6-3 and TRBJ1-5; D is perhaps TRBD1 (5 bases). The CDR3 totals 17 residues. Germline-derived CDR1 and CDR2 are MNHEY and SVGEGT. The CDR3 nucleotides are TGTGTCAGCACCCCTACAGATGGGGCGTATGGCAATCAGCCCCAGCATTTT. It specifies CVSTPTDGAYGNQPQHF.

On this clonotype: Without the conserved terminal phenylalanine or tryptophan, this CDR3 likely stems from a read error. The limits of the CDR3 on the DNA are not certain, so only TCRdb's listed CDR3 is given. The J gene is TRBJ1-1, the V gene TRBV6-1; TRBD1, the table's D call, lacks a check against the DNA. The CDR3 is 12 residues long, counting both termini. The germline gives CDR1 MNHNS, CDR2 SASEGT. The chain's CDR3 is CASIIGATEALY.

The chain combines TRBV12-3 or TRBV12-4 with TRBJ1-5, with D uncertain. This CDR3 is 15 amino acids long. Trimming left V 4 bases short and J 4 bases short, with 14 bases between. CDR3 DNA sequence: TGTGCCAGCAGTTCTGGGCAAGGAAATAATCAGCCCCAGCATTTT. Translation gives CASSSGQGNNQPQHF.

On this clonotype itself: The junction does not match germline at one end; this may be a read error. The chain combines TRBV11-2 with TRBJ2-2; no firm D call. This CDR3 has 17 amino acids. Germline V gene lookup returns CDR1 SGHAT and CDR2 FQNNGV. In nucleotides, the CDR3 is TGTGCCAGCAGCTTTGCATTAGGAGTGACGAACACCGGAGAGCTGTTTTTT. Translated, it gives CASSFALGVTNTGELFF.

As concerns this clonotype: The junction and the germline gene differ at one end; a read error may be behind it. The chain recombines TRBV11-2 with TRBJ2-5; 7 positions agree with TRBD2. The CDR3 has 16 residues. The germline CDR1 and CDR2 sequences are SGHAT and FQNNGV. As DNA, the CDR3 is TGTGCAGCAGCCAAACTCCTGGGGGGGGGGAAAGAGACCCAGTATTTC. It codes for CAAAKLLGGGKETQYF.

This clonotype has more than one count but fewer than ten. Compared with germline, one end of the junction differs, possibly owing to a read error. The rearrangement uses TRBV10-3 and TRBJ1-1; D unclear. Looked up from germline, CDR1 is ENHRY and CDR2 is SYGVKD. This CDR3 is 14 amino acids long. This chain's CDR3 is CAISGLPGGTEAFF. The CDR3 DNA reads TGCGCCATCAGTGGGTTGCCGGGCGGGACTGAAGCTTTCTTT.

This clonotype has only a few counts. A much larger clonotype is one base distant, so this may be a read error. This rearrangement joins TRBV5-1 to TRBJ2-2; perhaps TRBD1 as D (6 bases). Germline CDR1 reads SGHRS; CDR2 reads YFSETQ. The CDR3 runs to 13 residues. V gave up 6 bases and J gave up 5 bases, with 11 bases separating them. The CDR3, as DNA: TGCGCCAGCAACTACAGGGTGACCGGGGAGCTGTTTTTT. Protein sequence: CASNYRVTGELFF.

The chain couples TRBV4-2 to TRBJ2-7, with 9 nucleotides matching TRBD2. The CDR3 runs 17 residues. V dropped 1 base and J dropped 3; count of bases not matched to a gene: 10. Germline-derived CDR1 and CDR2 are LGHNA and YNFKEQ. This chain's CDR3 is CASSQVSRLAGDYEQYF. CDR3 bases: TGTGCCAGCAGCCAAGTAAGTCGGTTAGCGGGAGACTACGAGCAGTACTTC.

On this clonotype itself: Mismatch with germline at one junction end may stem from a read error. The chain uses TRBV7-8 and TRBJ2-3; tentatively, D is TRBD2 (6 bases). The V gene's germline CDR1 is SGHVS and CDR2 FQNEAQ. This CDR3 is built from 15 residues. CDR3 nucleotides: TGTGCCAGCAGCCCAGGTGCGGAATCGGGGGATACGCGGTATTTT. This encodes CASSPGAESGDTRYF.

Turning to this clonotype: This may come from a read error, since a much larger clone is one base off. The V gene is TRBV28, the J gene TRBJ2-7; D is ambiguous. V lost 7 bases to trimming and J lost 1 base, with 14 bases between them. This CDR3 region has 14 residues. Germline CDR1 MDHEN, CDR2 SYDVKM. The CDR3 loop reads CASNPHQASYEQYV. As DNA, the CDR3 is TGTGCCAGCAATCCCCACCAGGCATCCTACGAGCAGTACGTC.

J is TRBJ2-1 and V is TRBV11-2; TRBD2 is a possible D gene (5 bases). The DNA end favors TRBJ2-7, so the J call may be wrong. Per the germline V gene, CDR1 is SGHAT and CDR2 is FQNNGV. This CDR3 spans 14 amino acids. CDR3 protein: CASSLYRLASEQYF. In DNA form, the CDR3 reads TGTGCCAGCAGCTTATATCGGCTAGCTAGTGAGCAGTACTTC.

The chain is built from TRBV7-9 and TRBJ2-1; TRBD1 or TRBD2 may be the D gene (6 bases each). V was clipped by 5 bases and J by 7 bases, with 24 bases between them. The CDR3 loop spans 17 amino acids. CDR1 and CDR2 from the germline V gene are SEHNR and FQNEAQ (reference sequence). This CDR3 reads CASSLLYRGPKTNEQFF. CDR3 in DNA: TGTGCCAGCAGCCTACTATATCGGGGGCCTAAAACAAATGAGCAGTTCTTC.

Notes on this clonotype: The final CDR3 position lacks the conserved phenylalanine or tryptophan, pointing to a likely read error. This chain uses TRBV12-3 or TRBV12-4 with TRBJ1-2; TRBD1 agrees at 9 bases. With 5 bases clipped from V and 3 bases from J, the junction kept 1 base outside the gene matches. The CDR3 covers 13 residues. CDR3 coding DNA: TGTGCCAGCAGTCGGACAGGGGACTATGGCTACACCTAC. Translation: CASSRTGDYGYTY.

This chain uses TRBV10-3 with TRBJ1-1; D call uncertain. The germline V gene has CDR1 ENHRY and CDR2 SYGVKD. The V end was cut by 0 bases, the J end by 1 base, with 9 bases between. CDR3 length equals 15 residues. The DNA for the CDR3 is TGTGCCATCAGTGAGTCGGTGGGCGGGAACACTGAAGCTTTCTTT. As protein: CAISESVGGNTEAFF.

This clonotype was picked up one time. One end of the junction does not line up with germline, which may come from a read error. The rearrangement links TRBV29-1 to TRBJ1-2; D remains unclear. This CDR3 has 12 amino acids. Germline CDR1 SQVTM, CDR2 ANQGSEA. The CDR3 is CSVSVNYAGYIF. The CDR3 bases are TGCAGTGTTAGTGTCAACTACGCTGGCTACATCTTC.

The rearrangement uses TRBV4-2 and TRBJ1-1; a possible D gene is TRBD1 (5 bases). Germline CDR1 is LGHNA and CDR2 is YNFKEQ. The CDR3 is 17 amino acids. V was trimmed by 4 bases and J by 12 bases, leaving 30 bases between them. As DNA, the CDR3 is TGTGCCAGCAGCCGAGAGTACGGACAAGGTTTTTGGACTGGACCTTTCTTT. It yields the protein CASSREYGQGFWTGPFF.

A word on this clonotype: It is likely a read error, because the conserved phenylalanine at the end of the CDR3 is missing. The chain joins TRBV12-3 or TRBV12-4 to TRBJ1-6; D ambiguous. This CDR3 has 12 residues. The CDR3 sequence is CVRSLKNSPLHL. The CDR3 nucleotides are TGTGTCCGCAGTTTAAAGAATTCACCCCTCCACCTT.